The present T cell receptor beta chain was sequenced within a study of T cell responses to AZD1222 COVID-19 vaccine. Whole-study results and caveats: Clonal diversity may have been underestimated, and the donors were mostly white British, with more females than males.

Generated by immunoSEQ multiplex PCR, the TCRdb table keeps only in-frame clones and is missing some. Of fewer than 75,000 clones detected, around nine tenths appear once; the ten largest clones hold more than 6%. This clone was seen more than once but under ten times. The antigen is not known. The sequencing used peripheral blood, collected 28 days after the second dose of the MenACWY control vaccine. This clonotype originated in an adult who received the MenACWY meningococcal vaccine as a control.

CDR3 nucleotide sequence: TGTGCCAGCTCACCACCTGGGACAGCCCTTAATTCACCCCTCCACTTT. Translating gives CASSPPGTALNSPLHF. The V call is TRBV18, the J call TRBJ1-6; the match to TRBD1 covers 7 bases. The CDR3 runs to 16 residues. Trimming took 0 bases from V and 6 from J; bases not matched to a gene: 5. Germline V lookup: CDR1 KGHSH, CDR2 LQKENI.